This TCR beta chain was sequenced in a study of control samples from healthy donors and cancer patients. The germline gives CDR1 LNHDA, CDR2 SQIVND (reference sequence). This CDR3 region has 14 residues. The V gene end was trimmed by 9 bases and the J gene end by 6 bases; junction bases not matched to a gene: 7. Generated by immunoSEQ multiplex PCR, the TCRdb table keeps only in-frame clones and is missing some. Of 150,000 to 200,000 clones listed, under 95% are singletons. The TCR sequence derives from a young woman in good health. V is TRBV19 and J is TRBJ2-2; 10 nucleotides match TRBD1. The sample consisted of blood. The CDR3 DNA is TGTGCCAGCCTTGACAGGGGGCTTGCCGGGGAGCTGTTTTTT. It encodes CASLDRGLAGELFF.